This T cell receptor (beta chain) was sequenced in a study of identical twins. Template switching created a universal primer site, and the cDNA included unique molecular identifiers. One entry per CDR3 protein, called by TCRdb with MiXCR from the 5' RACE reads. The sample has a few hundred thousand distinct CDR3 sequences, about 18% seen once. This clonotype was seen at least ten times. Its antigen is as yet unknown. Only healthy Caucasians were included as donors. Study-level findings and limits: Zero-insertion findings could be partly confounded by invariant cells (MAIT and iNKT cells). Twins shared out-of-frame alpha sequences with excess low generation probability.

V shed 0 bases and J shed 5 bases, with 10 bases lying between them. The CDR3 totals 13 residues. Germline loops: CDR1 DFQATT, CDR2 SNEGSKA (reference sequence). The receptor comes from a man in his fifties or sixties in good health. The rearrangement joins TRBV20-1 to TRBJ2-5; the D call may be TRBD1 or TRBD2 (6 bases each). The material sequenced was naive T cells sorted from blood. Here the CDR3 reads CSAREGGPETQYF. In nucleotides, the CDR3 is TGCAGTGCTAGAGAAGGGGGGCCGGAGACCCAGTACTTC.